Following are 27 T cell receptor beta chains from one sample sequenced in a study of radiation and T cells in renal cell carcinoma. As for treatment: treatment-naive control, cytoreductive nephrectomy. The assay was immunoSEQ multiplex PCR, and TCRdb's table has in-frame clones only and misses some. This table has about 16,000 clones, more than 55% appearing once. Sequencing was performed on tumor tissue, taken from a patient whose treatment was nephrectomy without radiotherapy. The receptor source for this set is a man in his forties or fifties with renal cell carcinoma.

This clone was seen once. V and J are TRBV10-3 and TRBJ2-6; D gene uncertain. Germline CDR1 reads ENHRY; CDR2 reads SYGVKD. Trimming cost V 5 bases and J 1 base, with 9 bases left between them. The CDR3 runs 15 residues. The DNA of the CDR3 is TGTGCCATCAGTAATGCAGCGTCTGGGGCCAACGTCCTGACTTTC. Translating gives CAISNAASGANVLTF.

To note about this clone: One end of the junction is discordant with germline, which a read error may explain. This rearrangement joins TRBV5-1 to TRBJ2-1; D possibly corresponds to TRBD2 (5 bases). Germline assignment: CDR1 SGHRS and CDR2 YFSETQ. The CDR3 totals 14 residues. The CDR3 region is CASSLAPSYDEQFF. The CDR3, as DNA: TGCGCCAGCAGCTTGGCCCCTAGCTACGATGAGCAGTTCTTC.

The genes are TRBV9 and TRBJ1-4; D is ambiguous. V was cut by 1 base and J by 8 bases, with 9 bases left in between. Germline V gives CDR1 SGDLS, CDR2 YYNGEE. The CDR3 runs 13 residues. The CDR3 protein is CASSVKSWEKLFF. The CDR3 DNA follows: TGTGCCAGCAGCGTAAAATCGTGGGAAAAACTGTTTTTT.

The CDR3 sequence: CASSLAQAGGEETQYF. Here the CDR3 DNA reads TGTGCCAGCAGCTTAGCGCAGGCAGGGGGCGAGGAGACCCAGTACTTC. The chain couples TRBV7-2 to TRBJ2-5, with TRBD1 matching over 8 bases. Losses at the gene ends were 0 bases for V and 5 bases for J; bases not matched to a gene: 8. The CDR3 is made up of 16 amino acids. CDR1 is SGHTA, CDR2 FQGNSA, per germline.

The V and J genes are TRBV9 and TRBJ2-7; D not resolved. Looked up from germline, CDR1 is SGDLS and CDR2 is YYNGEE. Trimming took off 0 bases at V and 7 bases at J, with 17 bases between the two ends. This CDR3 is 15 amino acids long. The CDR3 nucleotides are TGTGCCAGCAGCGTAGGGGTAGTCCCGGCGTCGGAGCAGTACTTC. Translated, it gives CASSVGVVPASEQYF.

The chain carries TRBV18 and TRBJ1-5; TRBD1 is a possible D gene (6 bases). Germline V CDR1 and CDR2: KGHSH, LQKENI. This CDR3 comprises 15 residues. V lost 6 bases, J lost 4 bases, and 16 bases lay in between. The chain's CDR3 is CASSPIGQKNQPQHF. CDR3 DNA: TGTGCCAGCTCCCCGATTGGACAGAAAAATCAGCCCCAGCATTTT.

V usage is TRBV6-1 and J usage is TRBJ2-2, with D uncertain. CDR1 is MNHNS, CDR2 SASEGT, per germline. The length of the CDR3 is 15 residues. V was cut by 1 base and J by 5 bases, with 11 bases left in between. DNA for the CDR3: TGTGCCAGCAGTGAAGGTGACACAGCAACCGGGGAGCTGTTTTTT. Translation gives CASSEGDTATGELFF.

This sequence joins TRBV6-6 and TRBJ2-7; tentatively, D is TRBD2 (5 bases). This CDR3 spans 15 amino acids. Looked up from germline, CDR1 is MNHNY and CDR2 is SVGAGI (reference sequence). Deletions cut 2 bases from V and 0 bases from J, with 11 bases between. The CDR3 region is CASSYQGADSYEQYF. For the CDR3, the DNA is TGTGCCAGCAGTTACCAAGGAGCGGACTCCTACGAGCAGTACTTC.

V gene TRBV25-1 combines with J gene TRBJ1-4; D perhaps matches TRBD1 (6 bases). Germline lookup yields CDR1 MGHDK and CDR2 SYGVNS. This CDR3 contains 16 residues. V lost 1 base and J 0 bases, leaving 9 bases between the germline ends. CDR3 protein: CASSEWKGATNEKLFF. CDR3 nucleotide sequence: TGTGCCAGCAGTGAATGGAAGGGGGCAACTAATGAAAAACTGTTTTTT.

The rearrangement links TRBV18 to TRBJ2-1; 7 nucleotides align to TRBD1. Germline trimming cut 3 bases from V and 15 bases from J; bases unmatched to any gene: 8. CDR1 is KGHSH, CDR2 LQKENI, per germline. The CDR3 length is 12 residues. The CDR3: CASSPDQGGRFF. In DNA form, the CDR3 reads TGTGCCAGCTCACCCGATCAAGGGGGCCGGTTCTTC.

This sequence joins TRBV2 and TRBJ2-1, with D possibly TRBD2 on 6 matching bases. With 11 bases removed from V and 7 bases from J, the gap between germline ends came to 21 bases. The CDR3 runs to 14 residues. From germline, CDR1 is SNHLY and CDR2 FYNNEI. The CDR3 bases are TGTGCCGGGGGTAGACTAGTAACGGCAAATGAGCAGTTCTTC. It yields the protein CAGGRLVTANEQFF.

The genes are TRBV4-3 and TRBJ1-1, with D maybe TRBD1 (5 bases). The V end was cut by 1 base, the J end by 5 bases, with 8 bases between. Germline V gene sequence: CDR1 LGHNA, CDR2 YSLEER. The CDR3 has 13 residues. CDR3 amino acids: CASSQAGTTEAFF. The CDR3 region has the DNA TGCGCCAGCAGCCAAGCGGGGACGACTGAAGCTTTCTTT.

This clone was counted a few times. The chain has TRBV7-9 and TRBJ2-7; D possibly corresponds to TRBD2 (5 bases). The V gene lost 5 bases and the J gene lost 3 bases, with 8 bases spanning the gap. The CDR3 extends over 12 amino acids. CDR1 is SEHNR and CDR2 is FQNEAQ in the germline V gene (reference sequence). CDR3 bases: TGTGCCAGCAGCAACGACTACTACGAGCAGTACTTC. Translated: CASSNDYYEQYF.

This chain connects TRBV12-2 to TRBJ2-1; the table calls TRBD1, which could not be checked here. TRBV12-2 corresponds to a pseudogene. The CDR3 contains 20 residues. The CDR3 coding sequence is TGTGCAAGTCGCTTAGAAGGGGGCTCGTGGGCCCCTTACTCCTACAATGAGCAGTTCTTC. This codes for CASRLEGGSWAPYSYNEQFF.

The chain combines TRBV7-2 with TRBJ2-7, with D hard to call. There are 15 residues in the CDR3. V lost 5 bases, J lost 0 bases, and 14 bases lay in between. CDR1 is SGHTA, CDR2 FQGNSA, per germline. The CDR3 sequence: CASSPSPLPSYEQYF. For the CDR3, the DNA is TGTGCCAGCAGCCCTTCCCCTTTACCCTCCTACGAGCAGTACTTC.

This chain connects TRBV20-1 to TRBJ2-3; D remains ambiguous. With 4 bases removed from V and 2 bases from J, the gap between germline ends came to 4 bases. Germline V gene data show CDR1 as DFQATT and CDR2 as SNEGSKA (reference sequence). The CDR3 sequence is 11 residues long. The CDR3 DNA is TGCAGTGCTAAGATCACAGATACGCAGTATTTT. Translating gives CSAKITDTQYF.

The chain is built from TRBV4-1 and TRBJ2-7; D possibly matches TRBD1 or TRBD2 (5 bases each). This CDR3 has 16 residues. Germline V gene lookup returns CDR1 MGHRA and CDR2 YSYEKL. With 0 bases removed from V and 11 bases from J, the gap between germline ends came to 23 bases. The CDR3 spells CASSQDYVPGARIEYF. CDR3 coding DNA: TGCGCCAGCAGCCAAGATTACGTCCCCGGGGCCCGAATCGAGTACTTC.

The chain combines TRBV14 with TRBJ2-7, with TRBD2 matching over 8 bases. Trimming took 2 bases from V and 4 from J; bases not matched to a gene: 7. Germline CDR1 SGHDN, CDR2 FVKESK. CDR3 length: 15 amino acids. The chain's CDR3 is CASSQLGGGTYEQYF. The DNA of the CDR3 is TGTGCCAGCAGCCAACTTGGCGGGGGGACTTACGAGCAGTACTTC. Complete variable domain (other parts from reference TRBV14 and TRBJ2-7): EAGVTQFPSHSVIEKGQTVTLRCDPISGHDNLYWYRRVMGKEIKFLLHFVKESKQDESGMPNNRFLAERTGGTYSTLKVQPAELEDSGVYFCASSQLGGGTYEQYFGPGTRLTVT.

The V and J genes are TRBV5-4 and TRBJ2-7, with TRBD2 identical over 8 bases. The germline CDR1 and CDR2 sequences are SGHNT and YYREEE (reference sequence). V lost 4 bases, J lost 2 bases, and 11 bases stayed unmatched. This CDR3 comprises 16 residues. The CDR3 coding sequence is TGTGCCAGCAGCCCGGGCGTGGCGGGGGGTGCCTACGAGCAGTACTTC. Encoded protein: CASSPGVAGGAYEQYF.

The chain joins TRBV18 to TRBJ1-1; maybe TRBD1 (6 bases). Trimming shortened V by 2 bases and J by 5 bases, and 18 bases separated the two germline ends. This CDR3 contains 16 residues. Germline CDR1 is KGHSH and CDR2 is LQKENI. Here the CDR3 reads CASSPKGGSGLTEAFF. CDR3 DNA sequence: TGTGCCAGCTCACCAAAGGGGGGATCCGGTTTGACTGAAGCTTTCTTT.

This chain links TRBV10-3 with TRBJ2-5, with a weak D call TRBD2 (6 bases). The germline V gene encodes CDR1 ENHRY and CDR2 SYGVKD. Between the trimmed V and J ends, which lost 6 bases and 4 bases, there was a span of 9 bases. The CDR3 loop spans 12 amino acids. CDR3 nucleotide sequence: TGTGCCATCAGCCAGGGAGGAGAGACCCAGTACTTC. Translation: CAISQGGETQYF.

This clone showed up just a few times. The gene calls are TRBV6-1 and TRBJ1-1; D uncertain. The germline CDR1 and CDR2 sequences are MNHNS and SASEGT. This CDR3 has 11 amino acids. V lost 4 bases, J lost 6 bases, and 6 bases lay in between. The CDR3 here is CASSAGSEAFF. The DNA of the CDR3 is TGTGCCAGCAGTGCTGGGTCTGAAGCTTTCTTT.

This chain links TRBV27 with TRBJ2-5; possible D gene TRBD2, 5 bases. This CDR3 contains 15 residues. Trimming pared 7 bases from V and 5 bases from J, leaving 20 bases between. The germline V gene encodes CDR1 MNHEY and CDR2 SMNVEV (reference sequence). Here the CDR3 reads CASTSVSGGLETQYF. In nucleotides, the CDR3 is TGTGCCAGCACCTCAGTCAGCGGCGGGTTGGAGACCCAGTACTTC.

The chain couples TRBV6-5 to TRBJ2-1; 7 positions match TRBD1. Germline V lookup: CDR1 MNHEY, CDR2 SVGAGI. The CDR3 totals 12 residues. V dropped 6 bases and J dropped 10; count of bases not matched to a gene: 6. CDR3 DNA: TGTGCCAGCAGCTACAGGGGCGGGGAGCAGTTCTTC. It yields the protein CASSYRGGEQFF.

This clone was seen a few times. CDR3 in amino acids: CASSYSGTGGAYEQYF. The CDR3 nucleotides are TGTGCCAGCAGTTACTCCGGGACAGGGGGGGCTTACGAGCAGTACTTC. The rearrangement uses TRBV6-5 and TRBJ2-7, with 11 positions matching TRBD1. V gave up 0 bases and J gave up 4 bases; unmatched junction bases: 5. CDR1 is MNHEY and CDR2 is SVGAGI in the germline V gene. This CDR3 contains 16 residues.

V usage is TRBV11-2 and J usage is TRBJ2-3, with D unclear. Germline CDR1 and CDR2: SGHAT and FQNNGV. The CDR3 consists of 13 residues. The V end lost 5 bases, the J end lost 4 bases, and 10 bases lay between the germline ends. As DNA, the CDR3 is TGTGCCAGCAGCCGTGGCTTGGCAGATACGCAGTATTTT. Encoded protein: CASSRGLADTQYF.

This chain connects TRBV30 to TRBJ1-6; D is perhaps TRBD1 (5 bases). Germline CDR1 and CDR2: GTSNPN and SVGIG (reference sequence). Trimming removed 2 bases at V and 3 bases at J, with 17 bases between. The CDR3 is 17 residues long. CDR3 amino acids: CAWSTDTRQFYNSPLHF. As DNA, the CDR3 is TGTGCCTGGAGTACCGATACCCGACAGTTCTATAATTCACCCCTCCACTTT.